A single sample gave rise to the 16 T cell receptor beta chains below, sequenced in a study of metastatic and nonmetastatic thyroid tumors. No patient received treatment before thyroid surgery. MiXCR re-clonotyped the PCR reads for TCRdb. The data show tens of thousands of clones, 20% seen once. The material sequenced was blood. These receptors all come from a female donor with papillary thyroid cancer or a benign thyroid nodule (not recorded which). Some clones in this sample may be carry-over from other donors' samples.

By sample share, this clone is medium-sized. The J gene is TRBJ2-7, the V gene TRBV6-2 or TRBV6-3; D possibly corresponds to TRBD1 (6 bases). CDR1 and CDR2 (germline): MNHEY, SVGEGT. The CDR3 has 14 residues. Trimming removed 6 bases from V and 3 bases from J, with 15 bases in between. CDR3 sequence: CASRRDTVFYEQYF. For the CDR3, the DNA is TGTGCCAGCAGACGGGACACGGTATTCTACGAGCAGTACTTC.

To note about this clone: A read error may be the cause here, since a much bigger clone is one base away. J is TRBJ2-6 and V is TRBV20-1; 7 nucleotides line up with TRBD1. This CDR3 spans 18 amino acids. Germline values: CDR1 DFQATT, CDR2 SNEGSKA (reference sequence). CDR3 DNA sequence: TGCAGTGCTCCACCAACAGGGGTCGTATACTCTGGGGCCAACGTCCTGGCTTTC. This translates into CSAPPTGVVYSGANVLAF.

Ten or more counts support this clone. The chain couples TRBV20-1 to TRBJ1-2; no clear D gene. Trimming took off 5 bases at V and 4 bases at J, with 14 bases between the two ends. The CDR3 spans 13 residues. In germline, CDR1 is DFQATT, CDR2 SNEGSKA (reference sequence). The CDR3 region is CSAPWRDGYGYTF. In DNA form, the CDR3 reads TGCAGTGCTCCCTGGAGGGATGGCTATGGCTACACCTTC.

This clone was counted ten times or more. The V and J genes are TRBV20-1 and TRBJ1-1, with D hard to call. V lost 4 bases and J lost 7, with 10 bases in between. This CDR3 comprises 11 residues. Germline values: CDR1 DFQATT, CDR2 SNEGSKA (reference sequence). The CDR3 is CSATQQFEAFF. CDR3 DNA sequence: TGCAGTGCTACCCAACAGTTTGAAGCTTTCTTT.

The V gene is TRBV11-3, the J gene TRBJ2-7; no reliable D call. This CDR3 contains 16 residues. The V end lost 8 bases, the J end lost 1 base, and 21 bases lay between the germline ends. Germline V lookup: CDR1 SGHNT, CDR2 YENEEA. The CDR3 here is CASSLGPRVGSYEQYF. DNA for the CDR3: TGTGCCAGCTCCTTAGGTCCCCGTGTAGGATCCTACGAGCAGTACTTC. Based on the CDR3 plus reference TRBV11-3 and TRBJ2-7, the full variable domain is EAGVVQSPRYKIIEKKQPVAFWCNPISGHNTLYWYLQNLGQGPELLIRYENEEAVDDSQLPKDRFSAERLKGVDSTLKIQPAELGDSAVYLCASSLGPRVGSYEQYFGPGTRLTVT.

This clone showed up many times. The rearrangement uses TRBV5-1 and TRBJ2-7; D uncertain. CDR3 length: 13 residues. Trimming left V 0 bases short and J 4 bases short, with 8 bases between. Germline V gene sequence: CDR1 SGHRS, CDR2 YFSETQ. The CDR3 sequence is CASSLGLGYEQYF. CDR3 DNA sequence: TGCGCCAGCAGCTTGGGGCTTGGGTACGAGCAGTACTTC. The variable domain in full, completed from reference TRBV5-1 and TRBJ2-7, reads KAGVTQTPRYLIKTRGQQVTLSCSPISGHRSVSWYQQTPGQGLQFLFEYFSETQRNKGNFPGRFSGRQFSNSRSEMNVSTLELGDSALYLCASSLGLGYEQYFGPGTRLTVT.

There are many counts of this clone. This rearrangement joins TRBV10-3 to TRBJ2-1; 11 bases agree with TRBD2. V gave up 6 bases and J gave up 5 bases; unmatched junction bases: 9. The CDR3 runs 16 residues. Germline V CDR1 and CDR2: ENHRY, SYGVKD. DNA of the CDR3: TGTGCCATCAGGGACCCGACTAGCGGGATTAACAATGAGCAGTTCTTC. It codes for CAIRDPTSGINNEQFF.

The sample holds many counts of this clone. The V call is TRBV5-1, the J call TRBJ1-6; TRBD1 matches 7 bases. The CDR3 loop spans 15 amino acids. The germline V gene has CDR1 SGHRS and CDR2 YFSETQ. V was pared by 6 bases and J by 10 bases, with 13 bases of the junction left unmatched. CDR3 protein: CASNPRVGGESPLHF. The CDR3, as DNA: TGCGCCAGCAACCCCAGGGTAGGGGGCGAATCACCCCTCCACTTT.

This chain links TRBV4-1 with TRBJ2-7, with D perhaps matching TRBD1 (6 bases). Looked up from germline, CDR1 is MGHRA and CDR2 is YSYEKL. V lost 8 bases and J lost 4, with 15 bases in between. This CDR3 spans 13 amino acids. The DNA of the CDR3 is TGCGCCAGCTCTCCCGGACAGATTTACGAGCAGTACTTC. Encoded protein: CASSPGQIYEQYF.

The chain uses TRBV30 and TRBJ2-7, with D perhaps TRBD2 (8 bases). The CDR3 totals 15 residues. Germline V CDR1 and CDR2: GTSNPN, SVGIG (reference sequence). Between the trimmed V and J ends, which lost 3 bases and 3 bases, there was a span of 18 bases. CDR3 in DNA: TGTGCCTGGAGGGCCCCGGGAGGGGGCGGCTACGAGCAGTACTTC. It translates to CAWRAPGGGGYEQYF. Drawing the rest from reference TRBV30 and TRBJ2-7, the complete variable domain is SQTIHQWPATLVQPVGSPLSLECTVEGTSNPNLYWYRQAAGRGLQLLFYSVGIGQISSEVPQNLSASRPQDRQFILSSKKLLLSDSGFYLCAWRAPGGGGYEQYFGPGTRLTVT.

There are a few counts of this clone. This chain links TRBV12-5 with TRBJ1-6; TRBD1 might be the D (5 bases). Germline V lookup: CDR1 LGHNT, CDR2 FRNRAP. Trimming took 6 bases from V and 10 from J, leaving 16 bases between them. The CDR3 has 14 residues. CDR3 in amino acids: CASGRADKGSPLHF. CDR3 coding DNA: TGTGCTAGTGGACGGGCGGACAAGGGGTCACCCCTCCACTTT.

This clone was seen ten or more times. The V gene is TRBV10-3, the J gene TRBJ2-1, with D possibly TRBD2 on 5 matching bases. The V end was cut by 3 bases, the J end by 5 bases, with 14 bases between. This CDR3 is built from 15 residues. Germline V gives CDR1 ENHRY, CDR2 SYGVKD. The CDR3 DNA sequence: TGTGCCATCAGTGATAAAATAGCCGGGGACAATGAGCAGTTCTTC. Protein product: CAISDKIAGDNEQFF.

Notes on this clone: One end of the junction fails to match germline, which may point to a read error. The V call is TRBV11-2, the J call TRBJ2-7; 12 nucleotides line up with TRBD2. Per germline, CDR1 SGHAT and CDR2 FQNNGV. This CDR3 comprises 14 residues. The CDR3 bases are TGTGCCATCAGCTTAGGACTAGCGGGGCGAAGGATGGACTTC. It yields the protein CAISLGLAGRRMDF.

Judged by abundance, this clone is medium-sized. The chain is built from TRBV6-1 and TRBJ2-1; TRBD1 is a possible D gene (7 bases). Trimming stripped 9 bases from V and 8 bases from J, with 17 bases between. This CDR3 is built from 13 residues. Per the germline V gene, CDR1 is MNHNS and CDR2 is SASEGT. CDR3 in amino acids: CASHRSRGDEQFF. The CDR3 DNA reads TGTGCCAGTCATAGGTCCAGGGGGGATGAGCAGTTCTTC.

This clone showed up just a few times. The rearrangement links TRBV2 to TRBJ2-7; the match to TRBD2 covers 12 bases. The trim removed 6 bases at V and 5 bases at J, leaving 5 bases unmatched. Germline-derived CDR1 and CDR2 are SNHLY and FYNNEI. The CDR3 totals 14 residues. The CDR3 reads CASSGTSGLNEQYF. CDR3 in DNA: TGTGCCAGCAGCGGGACTAGCGGGCTTAACGAGCAGTACTTC.

This clone was seen only once. CDR3 protein: CASSLGGEQYF. In DNA, the CDR3 is TGCGCCAGCAGCTTGGGCGGCGAGCAGTACTTC. The chain recombines TRBV5-1 with TRBJ2-7; D is unclear. The CDR3 is 11 residues long. V lost 0 bases and J 6 bases, leaving 4 bases between the germline ends. Germline assignment: CDR1 SGHRS and CDR2 YFSETQ.